The 32 T cell receptor beta chains below were found in one sample sequenced in a study of cytomegalovirus exposure and HLA in healthy donors. Primers for the PCR totalled 60 Vbeta and 13 Jbeta. Profiling relied on immunoSEQ multiplex PCR, and the TCRdb table lists in-frame clones only, not all of them. Among 150,000 to 200,000 clones, around 82% were seen once, and the ten largest hold 1.5% to 2%. The sample was PBMCs. These receptor sequences come from a man aged 35-49 years in good health and CMV-seropositive.

The chain recombines TRBV7-9 with TRBJ1-6; the D gene is possibly TRBD1 (5 bases). V lost 5 bases, J lost 10 bases, and 15 bases lay in between. Germline CDR1 reads SEHNR; CDR2 reads FQNEAQ (reference sequence). The CDR3 covers 14 residues. DNA of the CDR3: TGTGCCAGCAGCCAGCAGGGCTTAACCTCACCCCTCCACTTT. It encodes CASSQQGLTSPLHF.

This clone was picked up a small number of times. The V and J genes are TRBV5-1 and TRBJ2-1; TRBD2 agrees at 8 bases. Germline V CDR1 and CDR2: SGHRS, YFSETQ. Germline trimming cut 0 bases from V and 7 bases from J; bases unmatched to any gene: 9. The CDR3 sequence is 16 residues long. In nucleotides, the CDR3 is TGCGCCAGCAGCTTGGGGGGTATAGCGGGATTAAATGAGCAGTTCTTC. This sequence encodes CASSLGGIAGLNEQFF.

V usage is TRBV19 and J usage is TRBJ1-5, with 9 positions matching TRBD1. With 5 bases clipped from V and 2 bases from J, the junction kept 7 bases outside the gene matches. The CDR3 loop spans 16 amino acids. Germline V CDR1 and CDR2: LNHDA, SQIVND (reference sequence). CDR3 residues: CASSPRTGAGNQPQHF. In nucleotides, the CDR3 is TGTGCCAGTAGTCCTCGGACAGGGGCTGGCAATCAGCCCCAGCATTTT.

The chain has TRBV27 and TRBJ1-1; TRBD1 might be the D (6 bases). The CDR3 is 13 amino acids. Germline CDR1 and CDR2: MNHEY and SMNVEV (reference sequence). V lost 3 bases to trimming and J lost 5 bases, with 10 bases between them. The CDR3 is CASSLTGRTEAFF. The CDR3 region has the DNA TGTGCCAGCAGTTTGACAGGAAGGACTGAAGCTTTCTTT.

The gene calls are TRBV19 and TRBJ2-1, with 8 bases lining up with TRBD2. In germline, CDR1 is LNHDA, CDR2 SQIVND (reference sequence). This CDR3 is built from 16 residues. Trimming at V came to 3 bases and at J to 5 bases, leaving 9 bases not matched to a gene. The CDR3 sequence: CASSISPGGPHNEQFF. The CDR3 region has the DNA TGTGCCAGTAGTATTTCTCCGGGAGGGCCCCACAATGAGCAGTTCTTC.

The chain joins TRBV28 to TRBJ2-7, with a weak D call TRBD2 (7 bases). Between the trimmed V and J ends, which lost 5 bases and 3 bases, there was a span of 23 bases. The germline V gene encodes CDR1 MDHEN and CDR2 SYDVKM. This CDR3 region has 17 residues. The CDR3 loop is CASSPPQRGGLLYEQYF. CDR3 in DNA: TGTGCCAGCAGTCCACCTCAGAGGGGGGGGCTCCTCTACGAGCAGTACTTC. Using reference TRBV28 and TRBJ2-7 for the parts outside the CDR3, the full variable domain is DVKVTQSSRYLVKRTGEKVFLECVQDMDHENMFWYRQDPGLGLRLIYFSYDVKMKEKGDIPEGYSVSREKKERFSLILESASTNQTSMYLCASSPPQRGGLLYEQYFGPGTRLTVT.

The rearrangement joins TRBV21-1 to TRBJ2-2; the table's D call, TRBD1, was not checked against the DNA. TRBV21-1 is described as a pseudogene. This CDR3 is built from 17 residues. CDR3 sequence reads: CASSKMEGAADTGELFF. CDR3 coding DNA: TGTGCCAGCAGCAAAATGGAGGGGGCGGCGGACACCGGGGAGCTGTTTTTT.

This CDR3 is CASRSTGGGSYGYTF. DNA for the CDR3: TGTGCCAGTAGGAGTACAGGGGGCGGTAGCTATGGCTACACCTTC. This chain joins TRBV19 and TRBJ1-2; 9 positions agree with TRBD1. The CDR3 is 15 residues long. J gave up 4 bases and V 6 bases, and 9 bases lay outside the gene matches. Germline-derived CDR1 and CDR2 are LNHDA and SQIVND (reference sequence).

The chain is built from TRBV7-6 and TRBJ2-5, with 8 bases matching TRBD1. The CDR3 has 15 residues. V lost 5 bases, J lost 5 bases, and 10 bases stayed unmatched. Germline assignment: CDR1 SGHVS and CDR2 FNYEAQ. In DNA form, the CDR3 reads TGTGCCAGCAGCCCAACACAGGGGGTTGGGGAGACCCAGTACTTC. This sequence encodes CASSPTQGVGETQYF.

In its sample, this clone was seen a few times. The chain recombines TRBV27 with TRBJ2-1, with 8 bases lining up with TRBD2. The CDR3 is made up of 16 amino acids. Germline CDR1 is MNHEY and CDR2 is SMNVEV (reference sequence). V gave up 6 bases and J gave up 1 base; unmatched junction bases: 8. The CDR3 DNA is TGTGCCAGCAGCTCCTTAGCGGGGCCTTCCTACAATGAGCAGTTCTTC. It is translated as CASSSLAGPSYNEQFF.

This clone was seen more than once but under ten times. This chain links TRBV9 with TRBJ2-1; TRBD2 is a possible D gene (5 bases). Germline assignment: CDR1 SGDLS and CDR2 YYNGEE. This CDR3 spans 15 amino acids. V was pared by 0 bases and J by 3 bases, with 10 bases between. The DNA of the CDR3 is TGTGCCAGCAGCGTAGAGGCGGGCAACTACAATGAGCAGTTCTTC. It specifies CASSVEAGNYNEQFF.

The V gene is TRBV18, the J gene TRBJ2-7; TRBD2 matches 8 bases. Germline lookup yields CDR1 KGHSH and CDR2 LQKENI. Losses at the gene ends were 3 bases for V and 2 bases for J; bases not matched to a gene: 3. The CDR3 contains 14 residues. CDR3 bases: TGTGCCAGCTCACCCACTAGCGGCGCCTACGAGCAGTACTTC. Its translation: CASSPTSGAYEQYF.

This clone showed up just a few times. CDR3 in amino acids: CASSSPGQGSDEQYF. CDR3 bases: TGTGCCAGCAGTTCCCCGGGACAGGGGTCCGACGAGCAGTACTTC. The gene calls are TRBV28 and TRBJ2-7, with TRBD1 matching 10 bases. CDR3 length: 15 residues. The V segment lost 4 bases and the J segment 5 bases; nucleotides outside the gene matches: 8. CDR1 is MDHEN, CDR2 SYDVKM, per germline.

The V gene is TRBV7-9, the J gene TRBJ1-6, with D possibly matching TRBD1 (6 bases). V was clipped by 4 bases and J by 7 bases, with 8 bases between them. Germline CDR1 is SEHNR and CDR2 is FQNEAQ (reference sequence). This CDR3 has 13 residues. The CDR3 DNA sequence: TGTGCCAGCAGCTCCCAGGGGAATTCACCCCTCCACTTT. As protein: CASSSQGNSPLHF. The entire variable domain, with the rest obtained from reference TRBV7-9 and TRBJ1-6, is as follows: DTGVSQNPRHKITKRGQNVTFRCDPISEHNRLYWYRQTLGQGPEFLTYFQNEAQLEKSRLLSDRFSAERPKGSFSTLEIQRTEQGDSAMYLCASSSQGNSPLHFGNGTRLTVT.

V gene TRBV2 combines with J gene TRBJ2-3; a weak D match, TRBD2 (6 bases). V lost 4 bases to trimming and J lost 2 bases, with 10 bases between them. Germline CDR1 reads SNHLY; CDR2 reads FYNNEI. This CDR3 comprises 14 residues. CDR3 bases: TGTGCCAGCAGTGTCGGGACTTTCACAGATACGCAGTATTTT. It encodes CASSVGTFTDTQYF. Full variable domain (remainder filled in from reference TRBV2 and TRBJ2-3): EPEVTQTPSHQVTQMGQEVILRCVPISNHLYFYWYRQILGQKVEFLVSFYNNEISEKSEIFDDQFSVERPDGSNFTLKIRSTKLEDSAMYFCASSVGTFTDTQYFGPGTRLTVL.

A few counts support this clone. The chain couples TRBV14 to TRBJ2-1; 9 nucleotides line up with TRBD2. The junction had 10 bases not matched to a gene; V was cut back by 3 bases and J by 13 bases. The germline CDR1 and CDR2 sequences are SGHDN and FVKESK. The CDR3 has 14 residues. CDR3 amino acids: CASSQAVAGVTQFF. As DNA, the CDR3 is TGTGCCAGCAGCCAGGCGGTAGCGGGAGTTACCCAGTTCTTC.

The chain carries TRBV15 and TRBJ2-1; 13 positions match TRBD2. The CDR3 sequence is 15 residues long. V shed 1 base, J shed 10 bases, and the junction held 4 bases outside the gene matches. CDR1 is LNHNV, CDR2 YYDKDF, per germline (reference sequence). The CDR3 nucleotides read TGTGCCACCAGCAGAGGGACTAGCGGGGGAAAAGAGCAGTTCTTC. Translating it yields CATSRGTSGGKEQFF.

The chain employs TRBV14 and TRBJ1-2; D is undetermined. This CDR3 region has 12 residues. V was trimmed by 1 base and J by 8 bases, leaving 8 bases between them. The germline V gene has CDR1 SGHDN and CDR2 FVKESK. This CDR3 is CASSQGGYGYTF. DNA of the CDR3: TGTGCCAGCAGCCAAGGAGGTTACGGCTACACCTTC. The full variable domain, rest sourced from reference TRBV14 and TRBJ1-2, is EAGVTQFPSHSVIEKGQTVTLRCDPISGHDNLYWYRRVMGKEIKFLLHFVKESKQDESGMPNNRFLAERTGGTYSTLKVQPAELEDSGVYFCASSQGGYGYTFGSGTRLTVV.

Comments on this clone: The sample holds other DNA sequences that translate to the same CDR3. In nucleotides, the CDR3 is TGCGCCAGCAGCTGGAGGGCCCTAGCGGGAGGAGTAGATACGCAGTATTTT. Its protein product is CASSWRALAGGVDTQYF. V gene TRBV5-1 combines with J gene TRBJ2-3; 11 nucleotides line up with TRBD2. The CDR3 runs to 17 residues. Germline trimming cut 3 bases from V and 5 bases from J; bases unmatched to any gene: 11. Per the germline V gene, CDR1 is SGHRS and CDR2 is YFSETQ. The whole variable domain, remainder taken from reference TRBV5-1 and TRBJ2-3, is KAGVTQTPRYLIKTRGQQVTLSCSPISGHRSVSWYQQTPGQGLQFLFEYFSETQRNKGNFPGRFSGRQFSNSRSEMNVSTLELGDSALYLCASSWRALAGGVDTQYFGPGTRLTVL.

V gene TRBV6-5 combines with J gene TRBJ2-7; maybe TRBD2 (6 bases). Germline CDR1 is MNHEY and CDR2 is SVGAGI. The CDR3 loop spans 16 amino acids. V was clipped by 0 bases and J by 0 bases, with 12 bases between them. In DNA, the CDR3 is TGTGCCAGCAGTTACTCGGGTGGGAGGTCCTCCTACGAGCAGTACTTC. Translating gives CASSYSGGRSSYEQYF.

V gene TRBV7-2 combines with J gene TRBJ2-5; 12 nucleotides match TRBD2. The J call may be wrong; the DNA end is better matched by TRBJ2-7. CDR1 SGHTA and CDR2 FQGNSA come from the germline V gene. This CDR3 contains 14 residues. For the CDR3, the DNA is TGTGCCAGCAGCTACGGGACTAGCGGGTTCGAGCAGTACTTC. Translating gives CASSYGTSGFEQYF.

The chain links TRBV7-9 to TRBJ2-2, with D unresolved. Germline-derived CDR1 and CDR2 are SEHNR and FQNEAQ (reference sequence). This CDR3 comprises 16 residues. V lost 5 bases and J lost 5, with 18 bases in between. The CDR3, as DNA: TGTGCCAGCAGCCGTTCAGACACTGCGCGAACCGGGGAGCTGTTTTTT. Protein sequence: CASSRSDTARTGELFF.

The rearrangement joins TRBV6-5 to TRBJ1-2; 7 positions agree with TRBD1. The CDR3 totals 14 residues. J lost 5 bases, V lost 5 bases, and 8 bases had no gene match. CDR1 is MNHEY, CDR2 SVGAGI, per germline. CDR3 sequence (DNA): TGTGCCAGCAGTGAACCAGGGGGTTATTATGGCTACACCTTC. It codes for CASSEPGGYYGYTF.

This clone has a handful of counts. The chain carries TRBV27 and TRBJ1-1; 11 bases line up with TRBD1. CDR3 length: 14 amino acids. V shed 3 bases and J 4 bases; nucleotides not matched to a gene: 1. Germline CDR1 and CDR2: MNHEY and SMNVEV (reference sequence). In nucleotides, the CDR3 is TGTGCCAGCAGTTTCGGGACAGGGGGCACTGAAGCTTTCTTT. Translated, it gives CASSFGTGGTEAFF.

This chain uses TRBV5-5 with TRBJ2-2, with 9 positions matching TRBD1. This CDR3 spans 16 amino acids. Germline assignment: CDR1 SGHKS and CDR2 YYEKEE (reference sequence). The J segment lost 4 bases and the V segment lost 4 bases, leaving 8 bases of the junction unmatched. The CDR3 nucleotides are TGTGCCAGCAGCACCACAGGGGGCGCGGGCACCGGGGAGCTGTTTTTT. Translated, it gives CASSTTGGAGTGELFF.

This chain links TRBV12-5 with TRBJ1-5; TRBD1 matches 7 bases. The CDR3 has 15 residues. Germline-derived CDR1 and CDR2 are LGHNT and FRNRAP. V was pared by 3 bases and J by 4 bases, with 6 bases of the junction left unmatched. CDR3: CASGFGTASNQPQHF. As DNA, the CDR3 is TGTGCTAGTGGTTTCGGGACAGCTTCAAATCAGCCCCAGCATTTT.

The chain uses TRBV11-3 and TRBJ2-2; D is undetermined. The germline V and J ends were trimmed by 2 bases and 3 bases, with 7 bases remaining between them. The CDR3 extends over 14 amino acids. Germline V gives CDR1 SGHNT, CDR2 YENEEA. The CDR3 region has the DNA TGTGCCAGCAGCTTAAAAACATACACCGGGGAGCTGTTTTTT. Protein product: CASSLKTYTGELFF.

The chain combines TRBV11-2 with TRBJ1-2; the match to TRBD1 covers 7 bases. This CDR3 region has 16 residues. Germline V gene lookup returns CDR1 SGHAT and CDR2 FQNNGV. Trimming took 6 bases from V and 6 from J; bases not matched to a gene: 16. DNA for the CDR3: TGTGCCAGCAGGGGGGGCAGGGGGAGCTTTGCGGATGGCTACACCTTC. Its translation: CASRGGRGSFADGYTF.

In this sample, this clone turned up a few times. V is TRBV5-5 and J is TRBJ2-1; no definite D call. CDR3 size: 15 residues. The germline V and J ends were trimmed by 1 base and 4 bases, with 12 bases remaining between them. Looked up from germline, CDR1 is SGHKS and CDR2 is YYEKEE (reference sequence). CDR3 nucleotides: TGTGCCAGCAGCTTGACGCAGGATTTTTACAATGAGCAGTTCTTC. As protein: CASSLTQDFYNEQFF.

This clone has a single count. This specimen includes other DNA sequences encoding the same CDR3. The chain uses TRBV18 and TRBJ1-2; 9 bases fit TRBD1. The CDR3 runs 13 residues. Germline V gives CDR1 KGHSH, CDR2 LQKENI. V was pared by 6 bases and J by 8 bases, with 7 bases of the junction left unmatched. The CDR3 reads CASSGTGSQGYTF. CDR3 sequence (DNA): TGTGCCAGCTCGGGGACAGGGAGCCAGGGCTACACCTTC.

The chain couples TRBV10-3 to TRBJ1-1, with TRBD1 matching 9 bases. J gave up 1 base and V 2 bases, and 5 bases lay outside the gene matches. This CDR3 has 16 amino acids. Germline V lookup: CDR1 ENHRY, CDR2 SYGVKD. CDR3 coding DNA: TGTGCCATCAGTGAGACTACAGGGGGCGCGAACACTGAAGCTTTCTTT. The encoded protein is CAISETTGGANTEAFF.

The chain links TRBV9 to TRBJ1-2, with TRBD1 matching 8 bases. CDR1 SGDLS and CDR2 YYNGEE come from the germline V gene. The CDR3 is 15 residues long. V was pared by 1 base and J by 4 bases, with 6 bases of the junction left unmatched. The DNA for the CDR3 is TGTGCCAGCAGCGTATCGGACAGGGTGACCTATGGCTACACCTTC. This sequence encodes CASSVSDRVTYGYTF.